This TCR beta chain came from a study of cytomegalovirus exposure and HLA in healthy donors. As for the study in general: Among 150 million to 200 million T cells, an earlier analysis found 117 million unique TCR beta sequences.

Study observations and caveats: Published work reported that the classifier diagnosed cytomegalovirus status with high specificity and sensitivity. CMV serostatus was the sole immune exposure data available.

Germline values: CDR1 MNHNS, CDR2 SASEGT. The CDR3 loop spans 13 amino acids. Trimming cost V 4 bases and J 5 bases, with 11 bases left between them. It was with 60 Vbeta and 13 Jbeta primers that the PCR ran. Produced via immunoSEQ multiplex PCR; TCRdb's table is partial and in-frame only. The profile shows around 150,000 clones, roughly 80% of them singletons. A note on this clone: The antigen is undetermined.

The sample consisted of PBMCs. The gene calls are TRBV6-1 and TRBJ1-1; no definite D call. This clonotype originated in a human donor in good health. Here the CDR3 reads CASSGGGSTEAFF. CDR3 nucleotides: TGTGCCAGCAGTGGGGGAGGGTCGACTGAAGCTTTCTTT.